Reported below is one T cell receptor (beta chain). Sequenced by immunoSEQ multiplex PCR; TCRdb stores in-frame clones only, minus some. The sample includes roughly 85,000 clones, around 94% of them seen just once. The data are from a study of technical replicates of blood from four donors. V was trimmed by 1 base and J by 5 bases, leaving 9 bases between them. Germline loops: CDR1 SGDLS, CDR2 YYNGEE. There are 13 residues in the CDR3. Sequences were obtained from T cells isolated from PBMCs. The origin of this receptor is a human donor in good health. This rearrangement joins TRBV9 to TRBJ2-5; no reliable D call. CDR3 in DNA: TGTGCCAGCAGCGTATTAGACTCCGAGACCCAGTACTTC. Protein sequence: CASSVLDSETQYF.